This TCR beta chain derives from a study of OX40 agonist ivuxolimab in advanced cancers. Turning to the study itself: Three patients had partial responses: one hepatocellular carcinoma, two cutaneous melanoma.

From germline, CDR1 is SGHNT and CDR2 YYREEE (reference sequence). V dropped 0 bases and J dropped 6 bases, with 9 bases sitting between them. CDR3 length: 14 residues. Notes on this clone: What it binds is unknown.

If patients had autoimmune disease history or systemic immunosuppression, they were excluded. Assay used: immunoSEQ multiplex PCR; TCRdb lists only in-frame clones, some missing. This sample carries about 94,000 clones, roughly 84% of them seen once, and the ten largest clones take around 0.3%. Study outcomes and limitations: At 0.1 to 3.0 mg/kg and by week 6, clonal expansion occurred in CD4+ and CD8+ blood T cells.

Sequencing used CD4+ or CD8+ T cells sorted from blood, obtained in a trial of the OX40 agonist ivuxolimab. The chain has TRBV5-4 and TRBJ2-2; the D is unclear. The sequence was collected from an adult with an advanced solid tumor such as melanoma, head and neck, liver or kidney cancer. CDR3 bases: TGTGCCAGCAGCTTGGAGTTAAGCCCCGGGGAGCTGTTTTTT. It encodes CASSLELSPGELFF.